This T cell receptor (beta chain) was recorded in a study of blood T cell repertoires in COVID-19. Study as a whole: COVID-19 samples from acute and convalescent phases originated in the United States, Italy and Spain. PBMCs, B-cell-depleted T cells, or T cells were the source of the cDNA or gDNA that made up the material.

Recruitment covered about 25 US areas and drew participants whose ages spanned roughly 18 to 100 years. V was cut by 3 bases and J by 2 bases, with 2 bases left in between. The V gene's germline CDR1 is SGHKS and CDR2 YYEKEE (reference sequence). This CDR3 has 11 amino acids. The authors' processing: Reference gene primers were amplified, and this amplification served to estimate nucleated cell counts. The assay was immunoSEQ multiplex PCR, and TCRdb's table has in-frame clones only and misses some. That table furnishes V, J and clone size, whereas the DNA furnished D and trimming. The sample has 200,000 to 250,000 clones, roughly 85% seen once; the top ten hold approximately 9%.

The sample was PBMCs or T cells enriched from blood (not recorded which). The sequence was obtained from a woman aged 45-60 years with acute COVID-19. The chain joins TRBV5-5 to TRBJ1-1; no clear D. CDR3 sequence: CASSSNTEAFF. CDR3 sequence (DNA): TGTGCCAGCAGCTCTAACACTGAAGCTTTCTTT.